One and the same sample provided the 30 T cell receptor beta chains below, sequenced in a study of CD8+ T cells in alopecia areata. Treatment indicated: oral pan-JAK inhibitor, 5-10 mg twice daily. cDNA reverse transcribed from extracted RNA served as the sequencing template. Generated by immunoSEQ multiplex PCR, the TCRdb table keeps only in-frame clones and is missing some. The sample consists of 100,000 to 150,000 clones, approximately 60% of them appearing once. This specimen consisted of CD4+ T cells sorted from blood, obtained at week 4, from a patient treated with tofacitinib. These receptors were collected from a human donor with alopecia areata.

Only a few counts were recorded for this clone. The rearrangement joins TRBV7-6 to TRBJ2-3; perhaps TRBD2 as D (6 bases). V dropped 2 bases and J dropped 2 bases, with 11 bases sitting between them. The CDR3 is 15 amino acids. CDR1 is SGHVS, CDR2 FNYEAQ, per germline. Written as DNA, the CDR3 is TGTGCCAGCAGCTTAATGACGGGAGACACAGATACGCAGTATTTT. It codes for CASSLMTGDTDTQYF.

Points on this clone: The sample contains more than one DNA sequence encoding this CDR3. For the CDR3, the DNA is TGTGCCATCAGGGACAGAGAAAATCAGCCCCAGCATTTT. Translated: CAIRDRENQPQHF. The chain has TRBV10-3 and TRBJ1-5; tentatively, D is TRBD1 (6 bases). V shed 6 bases and J shed 4 bases, with 10 bases lying between them. The CDR3 runs 13 residues. Germline CDR1 ENHRY, CDR2 SYGVKD.

The chain employs TRBV7-2 and TRBJ2-7; D call uncertain. With 1 base removed from V and 7 bases from J, the gap between germline ends came to 8 bases. The CDR3 has 12 amino acids. From germline, CDR1 is SGHTA and CDR2 FQGNSA. The CDR3 region has the DNA TGTGCCAGCAGCTTAGGAGTGGGGGAGCAGTACTTC. It is translated as CASSLGVGEQYF.

This clone has only a few counts. This chain uses TRBV29-1 with TRBJ2-1; either TRBD1 or TRBD2 may supply D (5 bases each). This CDR3 spans 13 amino acids. V was trimmed by 4 bases and J by 7 bases, leaving 14 bases between them. CDR1 and CDR2 from the germline V gene are SQVTM and ANQGSEA. CDR3 protein: CSVGGTEGNEQFF. CDR3 DNA: TGCAGCGTTGGGGGAACAGAGGGGAATGAGCAGTTCTTC.

The J gene is TRBJ2-7, the V gene TRBV27; D is uncertain. Deletions cut 3 bases from V and 6 bases from J, with 12 bases between. Germline-derived CDR1 and CDR2 are MNHEY and SMNVEV (reference sequence). This CDR3 is 13 amino acids long. The CDR3, as DNA: TGTGCCAGCAGTTTCAGGAGCTCGGGCGAGCAGTACTTC. As protein: CASSFRSSGEQYF.

The chain uses TRBV30 and TRBJ2-3; 9 positions match TRBD1. Germline-derived CDR1 and CDR2 are GTSNPN and SVGIG (reference sequence). The CDR3 runs to 16 residues. The V and J ends lost 3 bases and 0 bases, in that order; junction bases with no gene match: 7. The CDR3 DNA reads as TGTGCCTGGAGAGGGGGGACAGGGCTTAGCACAGATACGCAGTATTTT. Encoded protein: CAWRGGTGLSTDTQYF. Together with reference TRBV30 and TRBJ2-3, the CDR3 gives the full variable domain: SQTIHQWPATLVQPVGSPLSLECTVEGTSNPNLYWYRQAAGRGLQLLFYSVGIGQISSEVPQNLSASRPQDRQFILSSKKLLLSDSGFYLCAWRGGTGLSTDTQYFGPGTRLTVL.

This clone was observed a single time. The rearrangement joins TRBV7-3 to TRBJ2-1; TRBD1 is a possible D gene (5 bases). The CDR3 is 15 amino acids. Germline V lookup: CDR1 SGHTA, CDR2 FQGTGA. V lost 4 bases and J lost 7, with 17 bases in between. CDR3 in DNA: TGTGCCAGCAGCTCTCTGGCAGGGAAGTTAAATGAGCAGTTCTTC. This sequence encodes CASSSLAGKLNEQFF. Complete variable domain (other parts from reference TRBV7-3 and TRBJ2-1): GAGVSQTPSNKVTEKGKYVELRCDPISGHTALYWYRQSLGQGPEFLIYFQGTGAADDSGLPNDRFFAVRPEGSVSTLKIQRTERGDSAVYLCASSSLAGKLNEQFFGPGTRLTVL.

This chain uses TRBV2 with TRBJ1-1; D is unclear. V lost 6 bases and J 4 bases, leaving 12 bases between the germline ends. There are 13 residues in the CDR3. The germline CDR1 and CDR2 sequences are SNHLY and FYNNEI. The CDR3 coding sequence is TGTGCCAGCAGGGTAGGGCCGGGCACTGAAGCTTTCTTT. Its protein product is CASRVGPGTEAFF.

This rearrangement joins TRBV29-1 to TRBJ2-5; the match to TRBD2 covers 10 bases. The V and J ends lost 5 bases and 5 bases, in that order; junction bases with no gene match: 17. CDR3 size: 17 residues. The germline gives CDR1 SQVTM, CDR2 ANQGSEA. The DNA for the CDR3 is TGCAGCGTTCCCTCGACAGCCCTAGCGGGGGAAGGTGAGACCCAGTACTTC. Translation: CSVPSTALAGEGETQYF.

The V and J genes are TRBV20-1 and TRBJ2-1, with D unresolved. Trimming removed 3 bases at V and 8 bases at J, with 8 bases between. CDR1 DFQATT and CDR2 SNEGSKA come from the germline V gene (reference sequence). The CDR3 runs to 11 residues. This CDR3 is CSASRGYEQFF. The DNA of the CDR3 is TGCAGTGCTAGCCGCGGTTATGAGCAGTTCTTC.

This chain joins TRBV28 and TRBJ1-2; D remains ambiguous. This CDR3 region has 13 residues. The V and J ends lost 2 bases and 5 bases respectively, with 9 bases between them. In germline, CDR1 is MDHEN, CDR2 SYDVKM. CDR3 loop: CASSLGPLYGYTF. CDR3 in DNA: TGTGCCAGCAGTTTAGGCCCTCTATATGGCTACACCTTC.

A few counts support this clone. The gene calls are TRBV7-9 and TRBJ2-7; no clear D. CDR1 is SEHNR and CDR2 is FQNEAQ in the germline V gene (reference sequence). Trimming removed 2 bases from V and 3 bases from J, with 2 bases in between. The CDR3 is made up of 11 amino acids. Here the CDR3 DNA reads TGTGCCAGCAGCTTATTCTACGAGCAGTACTTC. Residues: CASSLFYEQYF.

The chain is built from TRBV5-1 and TRBJ2-5; D may match TRBD1 or TRBD2 (5 bases each). Per the germline V gene, CDR1 is SGHRS and CDR2 is YFSETQ. This CDR3 has 14 amino acids. V lost 4 bases, J lost 2 bases, and 12 bases lay in between. As DNA, the CDR3 is TGCGCCAGCAGCCCGGGACCGACTCAAGAGACCCAGTACTTC. Its translation: CASSPGPTQETQYF.

This clone was seen just once. The J gene is TRBJ2-2, the V gene TRBV7-3; possible D gene TRBD2, 6 bases. The V end was cut by 0 bases, the J end by 9 bases, with 8 bases between. The CDR3 has 13 amino acids. From germline, CDR1 is SGHTA and CDR2 FQGTGA. In DNA, the CDR3 is TGTGCCAGCAGCTTAACTAGCGGCCGGGAGCTGTTTTTT. The encoded protein is CASSLTSGRELFF.

The chain uses TRBV29-1 and TRBJ2-3, with a possible D match to TRBD1 (6 bases). Germline V CDR1 and CDR2: SQVTM, ANQGSEA. This CDR3 spans 15 amino acids. V lost 5 bases to trimming and J lost 1 base, with 16 bases between them. CDR3 coding DNA: TGCAGCGTTACTAACAGGGTTTTCGGCACAGATACGCAGTATTTT. Residues: CSVTNRVFGTDTQYF.

This clone has just one count. The chain uses TRBV7-9 and TRBJ1-6; D remains ambiguous. The CDR3 runs 14 residues. Germline lookup yields CDR1 SEHNR and CDR2 FQNEAQ (reference sequence). Trimming removed 0 bases at V and 0 bases at J, with 0 bases between. The CDR3 DNA reads as TGTGCCAGCAGCTTAGCCTCCTATAATTCACCCCTCCACTTT. This gives the protein CASSLASYNSPLHF.

A few counts support this clone. The chain joins TRBV4-3 to TRBJ2-6; 7 bases match TRBD2. CDR3 length equals 18 residues. In germline, CDR1 is LGHNA, CDR2 YSLEER. Unmatched junction bases numbered 6, after V lost 1 base and J lost 0 bases. The CDR3 DNA follows: TGCGCCAGCAGCCAAGGGGACTACAAGAGCTCTGGGGCCAACGTCCTGACTTTC. This sequence encodes CASSQGDYKSSGANVLTF.

The genes are TRBV29-1 and TRBJ2-2, with 11 bases matching TRBD2. The germline V gene has CDR1 SQVTM and CDR2 ANQGSEA. V was clipped by 4 bases and J by 5 bases; unmatched bases: 6. This CDR3 has 15 residues. The CDR3 sequence is CSVGLAGRGTGELFF. The CDR3 coding sequence is TGCAGCGTTGGACTAGCGGGAAGGGGTACCGGGGAGCTGTTTTTT.

V and J are TRBV5-1 and TRBJ2-7, with 10 bases matching TRBD2. The CDR3 has 14 amino acids. CDR1 and CDR2 (germline): SGHRS, YFSETQ. V was pared by 7 bases and J by 5 bases, with 9 bases of the junction left unmatched. The CDR3 protein is CASSAAGGPDEQYF. Written as DNA, the CDR3 is TGCGCCAGCTCCGCAGCGGGAGGGCCCGACGAGCAGTACTTC.

The gene calls are TRBV25-1 and TRBJ2-5; 8 nucleotides align to TRBD2. After removal of 3 bases from V and 5 bases from J, the junction contained 5 bases not matched to a gene. CDR1 is MGHDK and CDR2 is SYGVNS in the germline V gene. The CDR3 is 14 residues long. CDR3 sequence reads: CASSDRLASETQYF. As DNA, the CDR3 is TGTGCCAGCAGTGACCGACTAGCGTCTGAGACCCAGTACTTC.

V gene TRBV27 combines with J gene TRBJ1-5, with D maybe TRBD1 (5 bases). Germline CDR1 is MNHEY and CDR2 is SMNVEV (reference sequence). The CDR3 spans 12 residues. V lost 8 bases, J lost 7 bases, and 12 bases lay in between. The CDR3 DNA reads as TGTGCCAGCGGGGCCCGGGGGCAGCCCCAGCATTTT. Translating it yields CASGARGQPQHF.

This chain uses TRBV7-9 with TRBJ2-7; possible D gene TRBD1, 6 bases. Germline V CDR1 and CDR2: SEHNR, FQNEAQ (reference sequence). Trimming shortened V by 3 bases and J by 10 bases, and 13 bases separated the two germline ends. This CDR3 comprises 12 residues. The CDR3 DNA follows: TGTGCCAGCAGCTTTCCACAGGGACAACAGTACTTC. Amino acids: CASSFPQGQQYF.

The V gene is TRBV5-1, the J gene TRBJ2-1; 10 nucleotides match TRBD2. CDR1 and CDR2 from the germline V gene are SGHRS and YFSETQ. The CDR3 contains 16 residues. Trimming removed 3 bases from V and 4 bases from J; junction bases left unmatched: 7. CDR3 region: CASSWTGTSEYNEQFF. Written as DNA, the CDR3 is TGCGCCAGCAGCTGGACCGGGACTAGCGAGTACAATGAGCAGTTCTTC.

The chain recombines TRBV2 with TRBJ2-5; D may correspond to TRBD1 or TRBD2 (5 bases each). The CDR3 is made up of 13 amino acids. The germline CDR1 and CDR2 sequences are SNHLY and FYNNEI. The V end was cut by 5 bases, the J end by 4 bases, with 11 bases between. CDR3 coding DNA: TGTGCCAGCAGTCGGGACGGCACAGAGACCCAGTACTTC. Amino acid sequence: CASSRDGTETQYF.

The gene calls are TRBV30 and TRBJ1-2, with D perhaps matching TRBD1 (6 bases). V shed 7 bases and J shed 4 bases, with 13 bases lying between them. The germline gives CDR1 GTSNPN, CDR2 SVGIG (reference sequence). There are 12 residues in the CDR3. CDR3 residues: CASSQGGYGYTF. The CDR3, as DNA: TGTGCCTCATCACAGGGAGGCTATGGCTACACCTTC.

Worth noting for this clone: Different DNA sequences within this sample yield the same CDR3. V usage is TRBV29-1 and J usage is TRBJ1-1; 10 nucleotides line up with TRBD1. This CDR3 comprises 12 residues. Trimming took 7 bases from V and 4 from J; bases not matched to a gene: 3. Germline lookup yields CDR1 SQVTM and CDR2 ANQGSEA. The CDR3 DNA follows: TGCAGCGCACGGACAGGGGGCACTGAAGCTTTCTTT. This sequence encodes CSARTGGTEAFF.

V and J are TRBV4-2 and TRBJ1-3, with D maybe TRBD1 (5 bases). The CDR3 contains 13 residues. The V and J ends lost 4 bases and 11 bases respectively, with 15 bases between them. CDR1 is LGHNA and CDR2 is YNFKEQ in the germline V gene. The DNA for the CDR3 is TGTGCCAGCAGCCTCCATACTCCGGGACCCATATATTTT. This translates into CASSLHTPGPIYF.

This clone was seen a few times. The chain carries TRBV4-1 and TRBJ1-5; unclear D gene. The germline CDR1 and CDR2 sequences are MGHRA and YSYEKL. This CDR3 contains 13 residues. The V and J ends lost 1 base and 3 bases respectively, with 4 bases between them. The CDR3 coding sequence is TGCGCCAGCAGCCAAGGGATCAATCAGCCCCAGCATTTT. It specifies CASSQGINQPQHF.

The V call is TRBV9, the J call TRBJ1-5, with TRBD1 matching over 7 bases. Germline trimming cut 2 bases from V and 0 bases from J; bases unmatched to any gene: 2. This CDR3 is 15 amino acids long. The V gene's germline CDR1 is SGDLS and CDR2 YYNGEE. CDR3 sequence: CASSVTGNSNQPQHF. The CDR3 nucleotides read TGTGCCAGCAGCGTGACAGGGAATAGCAATCAGCCCCAGCATTTT.

This clone showed up just a few times. V usage is TRBV14 and J usage is TRBJ1-5; D unclear. With 1 base removed from V and 2 bases from J, the gap between germline ends came to 9 bases. The CDR3 contains 15 residues. Germline V gene lookup returns CDR1 SGHDN and CDR2 FVKESK. This chain's CDR3 is CASSQGFGGNQPQHF. DNA for the CDR3: TGTGCCAGCAGCCAAGGTTTCGGCGGCAATCAGCCCCAGCATTTT.